Below, 18 T cell receptor beta chains from the same sample are listed, as sequenced in a study of OX40 agonist ivuxolimab in advanced cancers. Measured with immunoSEQ multiplex PCR; TCRdb has only the in-frame clones, and not every one. The repertoire holds approximately 60,000 clones, roughly 80% seen once, with about 5% in the top ten. Here the sequenced sample was CD4+ or CD8+ T cells sorted from blood, taken in a trial of the OX40 agonist ivuxolimab. The receptors derive from an adult with an advanced solid tumor such as melanoma, head and neck, liver or kidney cancer.

The rearrangement links TRBV19 to TRBJ1-1, with D maybe TRBD1 (6 bases). Germline V gene data show CDR1 as LNHDA and CDR2 as SQIVND (reference sequence). This CDR3 has 14 amino acids. Deletions cut 4 bases from V and 3 bases from J, with 12 bases between. The CDR3 loop is CASSNRVGYTEAFF. CDR3 DNA sequence: TGTGCCAGTAGTAACAGGGTAGGGTACACTGAAGCTTTCTTT.

V and J are TRBV5-6 and TRBJ2-1; the D gene is possibly TRBD1 (6 bases). Germline loops: CDR1 SGHDT, CDR2 YYEEEE. The CDR3 runs to 12 residues. Trimming stripped 4 bases from V and 9 bases from J, with 11 bases between. The DNA of the CDR3 is TGTGCCAGCAGCCCCGCGGACAGTGAGCAGTTCTTC. Translated, it gives CASSPADSEQFF.

This sequence joins TRBV18 and TRBJ1-6, with TRBD1 identical over 8 bases. From germline, CDR1 is KGHSH and CDR2 LQKENI. The CDR3 spans 14 residues. Germline trimming cut 5 bases from V and 7 bases from J; bases unmatched to any gene: 4. In DNA form, the CDR3 reads TGTGCCAGCTCAGCGACAGGGGACAATTCACCCCTCCACTTT. Translated: CASSATGDNSPLHF.

This clone came up many times. The chain uses TRBV2 and TRBJ2-5; D remains ambiguous. With 8 bases removed from V and 3 bases from J, the gap between germline ends came to 10 bases. CDR3 length: 12 residues. Germline V gene data show CDR1 as SNHLY and CDR2 as FYNNEI. The CDR3 DNA is TGTGCCAGCGGATTTACCGAAGAGACCCAGTACTTC. Its translation is CASGFTEETQYF.

As to this clone: The sample contains more than one DNA sequence encoding this CDR3. The chain combines TRBV7-2 with TRBJ2-3, with a possible D match to TRBD2 (6 bases). Trimming took off 1 base at V and 4 bases at J, with 9 bases between the two ends. The germline gives CDR1 SGHTA, CDR2 FQGNSA. This CDR3 is built from 14 residues. DNA of the CDR3: TGTGCCAGCAGCTTAGGCGGCGGGGCAGATACGCAGTATTTT. This translates into CASSLGGGADTQYF.

The chain joins TRBV11-3 to TRBJ2-1; the D gene is possibly TRBD1 (5 bases). Trimming left V 5 bases short and J 2 bases short, with 16 bases between. The CDR3 runs 16 residues. Germline lookup yields CDR1 SGHNT and CDR2 YENEEA. The CDR3 here is CASSLNRGGTYNEQFF. The DNA for the CDR3 is TGTGCCAGCAGCCTCAATAGGGGTGGCACCTACAATGAGCAGTTCTTC.

The chain has TRBV19 and TRBJ1-1; 12 bases are shared with TRBD1. The germline CDR1 and CDR2 sequences are LNHDA and SQIVND (reference sequence). The CDR3 is made up of 16 amino acids. J lost 6 bases, V lost 6 bases, and 11 bases had no gene match. The DNA of the CDR3 is TGTGCCAGTAGATTCCGGGACAGGGGGCTAGGAGCTGAAGCTTTCTTT. Amino acid sequence: CASRFRDRGLGAEAFF. Filled out from reference TRBV19 and TRBJ1-1, the complete variable domain reads DGGITQSPKYLFRKEGQNVTLSCEQNLNHDAMYWYRQDPGQGLRLIYYSQIVNDFQKGDIAEGYSVSREKKESFPLTVTSAQKNPTAFYLCASRFRDRGLGAEAFFGQGTRLTVV.

The V gene is TRBV7-6, the J gene TRBJ1-5; the D is unclear. V lost 5 bases, J lost 7 bases, and 12 bases lay in between. The CDR3 runs to 13 residues. Per germline, CDR1 SGHVS and CDR2 FNYEAQ. CDR3: CASSRREEQPQHF. CDR3 in DNA: TGTGCCAGCAGCCGACGGGAAGAGCAGCCCCAGCATTTT.

The sample holds a few counts of this clone. This chain connects TRBV7-8 to TRBJ2-7; TRBD2 matches at 10 bases. Germline CDR1 reads SGHVS; CDR2 reads FQNEAQ. The length of the CDR3 is 14 residues. The V and J ends lost 10 bases and 2 bases, in that order; junction bases with no gene match: 8. The CDR3 nucleotides are TGTGCCACCTCCGGGACTAGCGTACCCTACGAGCAGTACTTC. The encoded protein is CATSGTSVPYEQYF.

This clone has more than one count but fewer than ten. V and J are TRBV6-5 and TRBJ2-1; the D is unclear. The CDR3 contains 15 residues. CDR1 and CDR2 (germline): MNHEY, SVGAGI. Trimming pared 5 bases from V and 0 bases from J, leaving 11 bases between. Written as DNA, the CDR3 is TGTGCCAGCAGTACGGGTACCCCCTCCTACAATGAGCAGTTCTTC. Protein: CASSTGTPSYNEQFF.

The sample holds one count of this clone. The chain joins TRBV13 to TRBJ1-2, with 9 bases matching TRBD1. This CDR3 region has 15 residues. V was pared by 0 bases and J by 4 bases, with 3 bases of the junction left unmatched. Per germline, CDR1 PRHDT and CDR2 FYEKMQ (reference sequence). CDR3 in amino acids: CASSLGGQGPYGYTF. Here the CDR3 DNA reads TGTGCCAGCAGCTTAGGCGGACAGGGGCCCTATGGCTACACCTTC.

The CDR3 reads CASSSPGVTARTGELFF. The CDR3 DNA reads as TGTGCCAGCAGCTCACCGGGGGTTACGGCGAGGACCGGGGAGCTGTTTTTT. The chain has TRBV11-2 and TRBJ2-2; perhaps TRBD2 as D (6 bases). Trimming cost V 4 bases and J 5 bases, with 20 bases left between them. Germline CDR1 is SGHAT and CDR2 is FQNNGV. The CDR3 has 17 residues.

This clone occurred a few times. This chain joins TRBV19 and TRBJ1-1, with 9 bases aligning to TRBD1. Trimming took 4 bases from V and 5 from J; bases not matched to a gene: 8. The V gene's germline CDR1 is LNHDA and CDR2 SQIVND (reference sequence). This CDR3 region has 15 residues. This CDR3 is CASSTSDRGNTEAFF. The DNA of the CDR3 is TGTGCCAGTAGTACTTCCGACAGGGGGAATACTGAAGCTTTCTTT.

This clone has only one observation. The V call is TRBV6-6, the J call TRBJ1-1, with D unclear. The V gene lost 6 bases and the J gene lost 6 bases, with 14 bases spanning the gap. CDR3 size: 13 residues. From germline, CDR1 is MNHNY and CDR2 SVGAGI (reference sequence). CDR3 sequence reads: CASRKSQYPEAFF. CDR3 sequence (DNA): TGTGCCAGCAGGAAGAGCCAATACCCTGAAGCTTTCTTT.

The chain employs TRBV5-1 and TRBJ2-1; 8 nucleotides line up with TRBD1. The germline CDR1 and CDR2 sequences are SGHRS and YFSETQ. This CDR3 is built from 13 residues. Germline trimming cut 0 bases from V and 8 bases from J; bases unmatched to any gene: 1. CDR3 coding DNA: TGCGCCAGCAGCTTGGACAGGGGGGATGAGCAGTTCTTC. Its translation: CASSLDRGDEQFF.

The V call is TRBV11-3, the J call TRBJ2-3, with 11 bases lining up with TRBD2. Per germline, CDR1 SGHNT and CDR2 YENEEA. CDR3 size: 15 residues. V shed 2 bases and J 5 bases; nucleotides not matched to a gene: 3. CDR3 nucleotides: TGTGCCAGCAGCTTAATAGCGGGGGGGCTAGATACGCAGTATTTT. It yields the protein CASSLIAGGLDTQYF.

This clone appeared once. The rearrangement joins TRBV5-6 to TRBJ2-3; TRBD2 matches at 7 bases. Trimming took 0 bases from V and 1 from J; bases not matched to a gene: 5. The germline V gene has CDR1 SGHDT and CDR2 YYEEEE. The CDR3 has 16 amino acids. The CDR3 is CASSLEASGRTDTQYF. CDR3 bases: TGTGCCAGCAGCTTGGAGGCTAGCGGCCGCACAGATACGCAGTATTTT. The variable domain in full, completed from reference TRBV5-6 and TRBJ2-3, reads DAGVTQSPTHLIKTRGQQVTLRCSPKSGHDTVSWYQQALGQGPQFIFQYYEEEERQRGNFPDRFSGHQFPNYSSELNVNALLLGDSALYLCASSLEASGRTDTQYFGPGTRLTVL.

The J gene is TRBJ1-2, the V gene TRBV6-6; 10 bases agree with TRBD1. V dropped 3 bases and J dropped 6; count of bases not matched to a gene: 4. There are 14 residues in the CDR3. Looked up from germline, CDR1 is MNHNY and CDR2 is SVGAGI (reference sequence). Here the CDR3 DNA reads TGTGCCAGCAGTTATGCAGGGACAGGGGATGGCTACACCTTC. Protein: CASSYAGTGDGYTF.